The 26 T cell receptor beta chains below all came from one sample that was sequenced in a study of CD8 T cells in ankylosing spondylitis. A single record per CDR3 protein comes from TCRdb applying MiXCR to the 5' RACE reads. The sample has some 340,000 distinct CDR3 sequences, over 12% seen once; the top ten hold approximately 0.99%. Sequenced: blood, either unsorted or a sorted T cell fraction (not recorded which). All receptors derive from a male donor with ankylosing spondylitis or in good health (not recorded which).

The V call is TRBV15, the J call TRBJ2-7; 7 nucleotides match TRBD2. The CDR3 extends over 13 amino acids. The germline CDR1 and CDR2 sequences are LNHNV and YYDKDF (reference sequence). Trimming took 1 base from V and 7 from J; bases not matched to a gene: 4. CDR3: CATSRAGGEEQYF. CDR3 DNA: TGTGCCACCAGCAGAGCGGGGGGTGAGGAGCAGTACTTC.

The chain joins TRBV6-4 to TRBJ2-2, with unresolved D. Germline V CDR1 and CDR2: MRHNA, SNTAGT. The CDR3 extends over 14 amino acids. Trimming removed 2 bases at V and 1 base at J, with 5 bases between. The CDR3 DNA sequence: TGTGCCAGCAGTGACCAATTGAACACCGGGGAGCTGTTTTTT. The encoded protein is CASSDQLNTGELFF.

This clonotype occurred a few times. The genes are TRBV11-2 and TRBJ2-1; no definite D call. Trimming removed 2 bases from V and 10 bases from J, with 12 bases in between. The CDR3 is 13 residues long. Per the germline V gene, CDR1 is SGHAT and CDR2 is FQNNGV. The CDR3 DNA is TGTGCCAGCAGCTTAACCTCGAAGCCGGAGCAGTTCTTC. This translates into CASSLTSKPEQFF.

This chain connects TRBV20-1 to TRBJ1-1; 7 bases agree with TRBD1. Looked up from germline, CDR1 is DFQATT and CDR2 is SNEGSKA (reference sequence). This CDR3 is built from 13 residues. V shed 5 bases, J shed 1 base, and the junction held 4 bases outside the gene matches. CDR3 bases: TGCAGTGCTCGGGGGACAGCGAACACTGAAGCTTTCTTT. Protein sequence: CSARGTANTEAFF.

Only a few counts were recorded for this clonotype. The V call is TRBV5-1, the J call TRBJ2-4, with D maybe TRBD2 (6 bases). This CDR3 contains 14 residues. Trimming removed 1 base at V and 5 bases at J, with 10 bases between. Germline CDR1 is SGHRS and CDR2 is YFSETQ. The CDR3 DNA sequence: TGCGCCAGCAGCTTGTCTGGAGGGGAAAACATTCAGTACTTC. It codes for CASSLSGGENIQYF.

The rearrangement uses TRBV4-2 and TRBJ1-1; D remains ambiguous. The CDR3 is 15 residues long. Germline assignment: CDR1 LGHNA and CDR2 YNFKEQ. Trimming cost V 0 bases and J 2 bases, with 10 bases left between them. CDR3 coding DNA: TGTGCCAGCAGCCAAGATATGAAGGGAAACACTGAAGCTTTCTTT. Translation: CASSQDMKGNTEAFF.

This clonotype was counted between two and nine times. This chain links TRBV2 with TRBJ2-1, with 8 bases aligning to TRBD1. The CDR3 sequence is 14 residues long. The V and J ends lost 4 bases and 4 bases, in that order; junction bases with no gene match: 3. Germline CDR1 is SNHLY and CDR2 is FYNNEI. CDR3 region: CASSGRDRYNEQFF. Here the CDR3 DNA reads TGTGCCAGCAGTGGCCGGGACAGGTACAATGAGCAGTTCTTC.

This clonotype was found a few times. The gene calls are TRBV11-2 and TRBJ1-2; TRBD1 might be the D (5 bases). The germline CDR1 and CDR2 sequences are SGHAT and FQNNGV. Trimming removed 4 bases at V and 2 bases at J, with 14 bases between. The CDR3 has 15 amino acids. The CDR3 sequence is CASSSLRGLNYGYTF. CDR3 in DNA: TGTGCCAGCAGCTCCTTGCGGGGACTCAACTATGGCTACACCTTC. Full variable domain (rest looked up from reference TRBV11-2 and TRBJ1-2): EAGVAQSPRYKIIEKRQSVAFWCNPISGHATLYWYQQILGQGPKLLIQFQNNGVVDDSQLPKDRFSAERLKGVDSTLKIQPAKLEDSAVYLCASSSLRGLNYGYTFGSGTRLTVV.

This clonotype was counted a few times. The chain couples TRBV29-1 to TRBJ2-3, with 7 bases aligning to TRBD1. The germline CDR1 and CDR2 sequences are SQVTM and ANQGSEA. Trimming took 6 bases from V and 6 from J; bases not matched to a gene: 12. The CDR3 is 14 residues long. DNA for the CDR3: TGCAGCGTCACTCTGACAGGGCGGAGGGATACGCAGTATTTT. This translates into CSVTLTGRRDTQYF.

The sample holds a few counts of this clonotype. The J gene is TRBJ1-2, the V gene TRBV7-2; D might be TRBD1 (5 bases). The germline V gene encodes CDR1 SGHTA and CDR2 FQGNSA. V shed 4 bases and J shed 4 bases, with 16 bases lying between them. The CDR3 totals 15 residues. CDR3 DNA: TGTGCCAGCAGCTCAAGCGAGACAGCCTTCTATGGCTACACCTTC. This gives the protein CASSSSETAFYGYTF.

This clonotype occurred many times. The chain employs TRBV20-1 and TRBJ2-7, with 8 bases matching TRBD2. V gave up 5 bases and J gave up 1 base; unmatched junction bases: 7. CDR3 length equals 14 residues. Germline values: CDR1 DFQATT, CDR2 SNEGSKA (reference sequence). The DNA for the CDR3 is TGCAGTGCTGTTGGGCTAGCGGGTTCCTACGAGCAGTACTTC. It codes for CSAVGLAGSYEQYF.

V is TRBV12-5 and J is TRBJ2-2; D unresolved. This CDR3 spans 14 amino acids. Trimming took 8 bases from V and 0 from J, leaving 10 bases between them. The germline gives CDR1 LGHNT, CDR2 FRNRAP. The DNA for the CDR3 is TGTGCTAGTACCCCCTTGGCGAACACCGGGGAGCTGTTTTTT. It yields the protein CASTPLANTGELFF.

This clonotype appeared many times. The chain joins TRBV12-3 or TRBV12-4 to TRBJ2-7; perhaps TRBD1 as D (6 bases). This CDR3 region has 13 residues. V was pared by 5 bases and J by 1 base, with 9 bases between. Here the CDR3 reads CASSGGLSYEQYF. The CDR3 DNA reads as TGTGCCAGCAGTGGGGGCCTTTCCTACGAGCAGTACTTC.

This clonotype appeared many times. The rearrangement links TRBV5-1 to TRBJ2-2; D unresolved. With 7 bases removed from V and 0 bases from J, the gap between germline ends came to 10 bases. Germline V gene sequence: CDR1 SGHRS, CDR2 YFSETQ. The CDR3 runs to 14 residues. The DNA for the CDR3 is TGCGCCAGCGCCAATCCTGCGAACACCGGGGAGCTGTTTTTT. Translating it yields CASANPANTGELFF. Full variable domain (missing parts from reference TRBV5-1 and TRBJ2-2): KAGVTQTPRYLIKTRGQQVTLSCSPISGHRSVSWYQQTPGQGLQFLFEYFSETQRNKGNFPGRFSGRQFSNSRSEMNVSTLELGDSALYLCASANPANTGELFFGEGSRLTVL.

The chain couples TRBV12-3 or TRBV12-4 to TRBJ1-6; D might be TRBD1 (5 bases). The CDR3 is 15 residues long. Deletions cut 6 bases from V and 10 bases from J, with 19 bases between. The CDR3 is CASSSEGRGGSPLHF. CDR3 DNA: TGTGCCAGCAGCTCTGAGGGAAGGGGAGGCTCACCCCTCCACTTT.

This clonotype occurred many times. This chain connects TRBV29-1 to TRBJ2-1; 7 positions agree with TRBD2. Germline V gene sequence: CDR1 SQVTM, CDR2 ANQGSEA. The CDR3 contains 11 residues. V lost 1 base to trimming and J lost 14 bases; unmatched junction nucleotides: 5. The CDR3 DNA sequence: TGCAGCGTTGAAGGTGGCGGGAGAGAGTTCTTC. Protein sequence: CSVEGGGREFF.

This clonotype was seen once. The CDR3 loop is CASSRRGAPSSYEQYF. In DNA form, the CDR3 reads TGTGCCAGCAGTCGTCGCGGGGCCCCGAGCTCCTACGAGCAGTACTTC. The genes are TRBV12-3 or TRBV12-4 and TRBJ2-7; a weak D match, TRBD2 (6 bases). The CDR3 spans 16 residues. V lost 5 bases and J 0 bases, leaving 17 bases between the germline ends.

This clonotype was observed a few times. This chain joins TRBV11-1 and TRBJ2-5; no firm D call. V lost 1 base, J lost 1 base, and 10 bases lay in between. The CDR3 extends over 15 amino acids. Germline CDR1 reads SGHAT; CDR2 reads FQDESV (reference sequence). CDR3 DNA: TGTGCCAGCAGCTTAGGTCGGGTACTCCAAGAGACCCAGTACTTC. Protein: CASSLGRVLQETQYF.

At least ten counts were recorded for this clonotype. The chain couples TRBV20-1 to TRBJ2-1; 8 positions match TRBD2. This CDR3 region has 15 residues. The ends lost 6 bases at V and 0 bases at J; junction bases unmatched: 7. Germline CDR1 is DFQATT and CDR2 is SNEGSKA (reference sequence). CDR3 in amino acids: CSASKRGGSYNEQFF. CDR3 bases: TGCAGTGCCTCAAAACGGGGGGGCTCCTACAATGAGCAGTTCTTC.

The chain carries TRBV12-3 or TRBV12-4 and TRBJ1-2, with D perhaps matching TRBD1 (6 bases). CDR3 length: 13 residues. V was trimmed by 2 bases and J by 8 bases, leaving 12 bases between them. CDR3 bases: TGTGCCAGCAGTTTACCGGGGGCGAGGGGCTACACCTTC. It translates to CASSLPGARGYTF.

This chain uses TRBV2 with TRBJ2-3; D unresolved. Looked up from germline, CDR1 is SNHLY and CDR2 is FYNNEI. V dropped 4 bases and J dropped 6 bases, with 11 bases sitting between them. This CDR3 region has 13 residues. CDR3 sequence reads: CASSGSIRDTQYF. As DNA, the CDR3 is TGTGCCAGCAGTGGCTCAATTAGGGATACGCAGTATTTT.

The V and J genes are TRBV4-1 and TRBJ1-1, with no clear D. Germline CDR1 and CDR2: MGHRA and YSYEKL. The CDR3 sequence is 14 residues long. Trimming cost V 1 base and J 5 bases, with 11 bases left between them. CDR3 sequence reads: CASSQAEGATEAFF. DNA for the CDR3: TGCGCCAGCAGCCAAGCGGAGGGTGCGACTGAAGCTTTCTTT.

This clonotype has ten or more counts. The chain has TRBV9 and TRBJ2-3; 10 bases map to TRBD2. Germline loops: CDR1 SGDLS, CDR2 YYNGEE. CDR3 length: 15 amino acids. V trimming: 2 bases; J trimming: 4 bases; junction bases outside the gene matches: 4. The DNA for the CDR3 is TGTGCCAGCAGCGTTTCTAGCGGGGGCGCAGATACGCAGTATTTT. Translating it yields CASSVSSGGADTQYF.

In its sample, this clonotype was seen many times. CDR3 nucleotide sequence: TGTGCCAGCAGTTTAGGATGGACAGCGAACACCGGGGAGCTGTTTTTT. The encoded protein is CASSLGWTANTGELFF. The chain couples TRBV12-3 or TRBV12-4 to TRBJ2-2; TRBD1 might be the D (6 bases). V was trimmed by 1 base and J by 0 bases, leaving 9 bases between them. The CDR3 has 16 residues.

DNA for the CDR3: TGTGCCAGCAGCCGAGAGTTGCCCCACAATCAGCCCCAGCATTTT. Translating it yields CASSRELPHNQPQHF. The chain uses TRBV28 and TRBJ1-5, with D hard to call. Germline loops: CDR1 MDHEN, CDR2 SYDVKM. V lost 6 bases and J lost 3, with 15 bases in between. This CDR3 region has 15 residues.

The sample holds a few counts of this clonotype. The chain combines TRBV5-1 with TRBJ2-7; TRBD1 aligns across 8 bases. J lost 7 bases, V lost 2 bases, and 5 bases had no gene match. CDR3 length: 13 amino acids. Germline V CDR1 and CDR2: SGHRS, YFSETQ. The CDR3 is CASSFDRGGEQYF. In DNA form, the CDR3 reads TGCGCCAGCAGCTTCGACAGGGGTGGAGAGCAGTACTTC.